This T cell receptor (beta chain) was identified during a study of T cells in pancreatic ductal adenocarcinoma. Overall study results and limits: This surgical cohort overrepresents the minority presenting with early-stage disease. Blood clonality (about 0.07) did not differ significantly from tumor (roughly 0.1). Tumor-versus-blood clonality comparisons may be biased toward lower tumor diversity. Blood had more productive templates and around 8.6-fold more unique clonotypes than tumor.

This CDR3 is built from 14 residues. Unmatched junction bases numbered 5, after V lost 4 bases and J lost 2 bases. Germline CDR1 reads SGHNT; CDR2 reads YYREEE (reference sequence). This table comes from immunoSEQ multiplex PCR, and its TCRdb copy is limited to in-frame clones, with some not included. The profile shows 97,000 or so clones, roughly 95% of them singletons. Concerning this clone itself: Its matching antigen is unknown.

Surgery without prior neoadjuvant therapy was the treatment of the selected pancreatic ductal adenocarcinoma patients. Sequencing was carried out using PBMCs. The TCR comes from a human donor with pancreatic ductal adenocarcinoma. The chain links TRBV5-4 to TRBJ2-5; 7 positions agree with TRBD1. The CDR3 coding sequence is TGTGCCAGCAGCAAACCGGGACAGCAAGAGACCCAGTACTTC. It yields the protein CASSKPGQQETQYF.